This TCR beta chain stems from a study of shared clonotypes between healthy human individuals. CD45RO-negative CD8 cells positively selected for CCR7 made up the naive population, which excluded terminally differentiated effector memory CD45RA+ cells. Sequencing used immunoSEQ multiplex PCR; TCRdb keeps in-frame clones, though not all of them. The data contain some 2.1 million clones, about 95% of them seen just once; the ten biggest clones take up roughly 1.1%. This clonotype was sampled from a man between 18 and 29 years old in good health. Sequencing was performed on naive CD8+ T cells sorted from blood.

In nucleotides, the CDR3 is TGTGCCAGCAGGCCCCCGGGGGGTCCCTCCTATAATTCACCCCTCCACTTT. This translates into CASRPPGGPSYNSPLHF. The J gene is TRBJ1-6, the V gene TRBV28; TRBD1 might be the D (5 bases). Per germline, CDR1 MDHEN and CDR2 SYDVKM. The CDR3 is 17 residues long. The V end lost 6 bases, the J end lost 0 bases, and 15 bases lay between the germline ends.